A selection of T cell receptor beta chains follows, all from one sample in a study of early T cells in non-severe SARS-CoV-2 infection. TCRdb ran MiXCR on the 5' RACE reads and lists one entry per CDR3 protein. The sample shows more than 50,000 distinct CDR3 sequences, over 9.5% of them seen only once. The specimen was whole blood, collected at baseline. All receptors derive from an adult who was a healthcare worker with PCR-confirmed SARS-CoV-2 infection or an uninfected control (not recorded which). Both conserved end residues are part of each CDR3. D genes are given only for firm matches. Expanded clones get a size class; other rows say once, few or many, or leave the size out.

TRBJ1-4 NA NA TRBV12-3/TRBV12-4 TGTGCCAGCAGTTTCGGGGGGTATGAAAAACTGTTTTTT CASSFGGYEKLFF
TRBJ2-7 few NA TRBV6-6 TGTGCCAGCAGTTACTGGAAGTTACAAGAGGAGCAGTACTTC CASSYWKLQEEQYF
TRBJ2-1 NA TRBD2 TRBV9 TGTGCCAGCACCCGCGGGACTAGCTCCTACAATGAGCAGTTCTTC CASTRGTSSYNEQFF
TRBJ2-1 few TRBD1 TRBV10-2 TGCGCCAGCAGCCAGGGACAGGGGGGGGCCAATGAGCAGTTCTTC CASSQGQGGANEQFF
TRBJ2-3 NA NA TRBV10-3 TGTGCCATCAGTGAGTCCCGACTAATGGAGGGAGATACGCAGTATTTT CAISESRLMEGDTQYF
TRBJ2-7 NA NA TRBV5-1 TGCGCCAGCAGCTTGTTTCGGGACTTGAAATACGAGCAGTACTTC CASSLFRDLKYEQYF
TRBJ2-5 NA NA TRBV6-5 TGTGCCAGCAGTTACTCGTCCAGCGGAGGTGGGGTCCGGGAGACCCAGTACTTC CASSYSSSGGGVRETQYF
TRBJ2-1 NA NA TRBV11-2 TGTGCCAGCAGCTTAGATCGGGGACAAGAGTTCTTC CASSLDRGQEFF
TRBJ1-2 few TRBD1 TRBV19 TGTGCCAGTAGCAAGGACAGGGGGATCTATGGCTACACCTTC CASSKDRGIYGYTF
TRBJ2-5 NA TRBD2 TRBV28 TGTGCCAGCATGCCGGGACTAGCGATAAGAGAGACCCAGTACTTC CASMPGLAIRETQYF
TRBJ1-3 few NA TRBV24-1 TGTGCCACCACGGACAGCTCTGGAAACACCATATATTTT CATTDSSGNTIYF
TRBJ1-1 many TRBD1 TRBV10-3 TGTGCCATCAGTGACCCGACAGGGAGGACTGAAGCTTTCTTT CAISDPTGRTEAFF
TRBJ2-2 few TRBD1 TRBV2 TGTGCCAGCAGTGAGGACAGGGCGGGCGGGGAGCTGTTTTTT CASSEDRAGGELFF
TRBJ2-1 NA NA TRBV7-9 TGTGCCAGCAGCTTAGAGCCACCCCGGAGTTACAATGAGCAGTTCTTC CASSLEPPRSYNEQFF
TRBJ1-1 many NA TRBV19 TGTGCCAGTAGAACCTACACGGGACGGCCCCGAGAGAACACTGAAGCTTTCTTT CASRTYTGRPRENTEAFF
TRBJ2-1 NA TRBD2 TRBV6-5 TGTGCCAGCAGTTCTCTAGCGGGGTTCTACAATGAGCAGTTCTTC CASSSLAGFYNEQFF
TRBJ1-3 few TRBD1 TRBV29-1 TGCAGCGTTGGGGACAGGGCGAACGGAAACACCATATATTTT CSVGDRANGNTIYF